The 30 T cell receptor beta chains reported below all come from one sample, sequenced in a study of cytomegalovirus exposure and HLA in healthy donors. PCR employed 60 Vbeta and 13 Jbeta primers. TCRdb's copy holds only in-frame clones and misses some; the assay was immunoSEQ multiplex PCR. Of over 100,000 clones in the sample, over 60% were seen once. Source material: PBMCs. The receptor source for this set is a man aged 25 to 40 in good health and CMV-seropositive.

The chain recombines TRBV29-1 with TRBJ2-2; D remains unclear. This CDR3 is 16 amino acids long. V was pared by 0 bases and J by 0 bases, with 11 bases between. CDR1 is SQVTM, CDR2 ANQGSEA, per germline. The CDR3 nucleotides read TGCAGCGTTGAAGATCGAAGACATACGAACACCGGGGAGCTGTTTTTT. This encodes CSVEDRRHTNTGELFF.

In this sample, this clone turned up many times. The V and J genes are TRBV4-3 and TRBJ2-7, with D perhaps matching TRBD2 (5 bases). This CDR3 is 17 amino acids long. Trimming took off 0 bases at V and 0 bases at J, with 15 bases between the two ends. Germline V gives CDR1 LGHNA, CDR2 YSLEER. The CDR3 sequence is CASSQDLPPGSSYEQYF. CDR3 coding DNA: TGCGCCAGCAGCCAAGATCTCCCTCCGGGGAGCTCCTACGAGCAGTACTTC.

J is TRBJ2-1 and V is TRBV6-6, with a tentative D call TRBD1 (6 bases). V lost 3 bases and J lost 9, with 12 bases in between. Germline V gene sequence: CDR1 MNHNY, CDR2 SVGAGI (reference sequence). The CDR3 contains 13 residues. The CDR3 protein is CASSYRTGSEQFF. The CDR3 bases are TGTGCCAGCAGTTATCGCACAGGGAGTGAGCAGTTCTTC.

The J gene is TRBJ2-7, the V gene TRBV4-1, with 8 bases aligning to TRBD1. Germline CDR1 MGHRA, CDR2 YSYEKL. The CDR3 length is 16 residues. V shed 0 bases, J shed 6 bases, and the junction held 10 bases outside the gene matches. CDR3 sequence reads: CASSQDRGRGLSEQYF. The CDR3 nucleotides read TGCGCCAGCAGCCAAGATCGAGGCAGGGGGCTAAGCGAGCAGTACTTC.

The V and J genes are TRBV5-6 and TRBJ1-1; D not resolved. The germline V and J ends were trimmed by 0 bases and 6 bases, with 9 bases remaining between them. The CDR3 contains 13 residues. The germline V gene has CDR1 SGHDT and CDR2 YYEEEE. CDR3 bases: TGTGCCAGCAGCTTGGCCCCAAGCGCTGAAGCTTTCTTT. Amino acids: CASSLAPSAEAFF.

V gene TRBV4-2 combines with J gene TRBJ2-7, with 16 nucleotides matching TRBD2. Germline V gene data show CDR1 as LGHNA and CDR2 as YNFKEQ. CDR3 length: 18 amino acids. Trimming removed 2 bases from V and 3 bases from J; junction bases left unmatched: 7. The CDR3 sequence is CASSQLGLAGGPFYEQYF. The CDR3, as DNA: TGTGCCAGCAGCCAACTGGGACTAGCGGGGGGGCCGTTCTACGAGCAGTACTTC.

This chain uses TRBV5-8 with TRBJ1-5, with D uncertain. V shed 3 bases and J shed 6 bases, with 10 bases lying between them. Germline V CDR1 and CDR2: SGHTS, YDEGEE. This CDR3 is 13 amino acids long. The CDR3 loop reads CASSYLASQPQHF. Written as DNA, the CDR3 is TGTGCCAGCAGCTACTTAGCCAGTCAGCCCCAGCATTTT.

This clone was counted once. The J gene is TRBJ2-4, the V gene TRBV7-9, with 9 bases lining up with TRBD1. The CDR3 consists of 16 residues. With V trimmed by 5 bases and J by 6 bases, 11 bases remained unmatched. Germline V gene data show CDR1 as SEHNR and CDR2 as FQNEAQ (reference sequence). The CDR3 here is CASSPPGQGRVNIQYF. CDR3 nucleotide sequence: TGTGCCAGCAGCCCCCCGGGACAGGGCAGGGTAAACATTCAGTACTTC.

V gene TRBV7-2 combines with J gene TRBJ2-3; D is perhaps TRBD2 (6 bases). Germline V gives CDR1 SGHTA, CDR2 FQGNSA. There are 14 residues in the CDR3. V was clipped by 5 bases and J by 6 bases, with 15 bases between them. The CDR3 coding sequence is TGTGCCAGCAGCCTTTTGACTAGTTCTGATACGCAGTATTTT. Protein sequence: CASSLLTSSDTQYF.

J is TRBJ2-1 and V is TRBV4-1, with 10 bases that match TRBD2. Germline CDR1 reads MGHRA; CDR2 reads YSYEKL. The CDR3 consists of 16 residues. V shed 3 bases, J shed 6 bases, and the junction held 8 bases outside the gene matches. The CDR3 region has the DNA TGCGCCAGCAGCCAGGAGATAGCGGGGGGTAGCAATGAGCAGTTCTTC. It codes for CASSQEIAGGSNEQFF.

The chain links TRBV10-1 to TRBJ1-3; TRBD1 aligns across 8 bases. The CDR3 runs 15 residues. Per germline, CDR1 WNHNN and CDR2 SYGVQD (reference sequence). The J segment lost 3 bases and the V segment lost 6 bases, leaving 7 bases of the junction unmatched. The CDR3 sequence is CASRGRTGNGNTIYF. The CDR3 DNA sequence: TGCGCCAGCAGGGGACGGACAGGGAATGGAAACACCATATATTTT.

The chain has TRBV19 and TRBJ2-7, with D tentatively TRBD2 (6 bases). The CDR3 has 14 amino acids. CDR1 is LNHDA, CDR2 SQIVND, per germline (reference sequence). Trimming took off 5 bases at V and 2 bases at J, with 13 bases between the two ends. The CDR3 here is CASSSAPGAYEQYF. CDR3 DNA sequence: TGTGCCAGTAGTTCGGCCCCGGGGGCCTACGAGCAGTACTTC.

This clone appeared a single time. The chain couples TRBV21-1 to TRBJ1-1; the table's D call TRBD1 went unverified against the DNA. TRBV21-1 is a listed pseudogene. The CDR3 has 16 amino acids. This chain's CDR3 is CASRGSPQGSSTEAFF. The CDR3 DNA sequence: TGTGCCAGCAGGGGTAGCCCACAGGGTAGCAGCACTGAAGCTTTCTTT.

The J gene is TRBJ1-1, the V gene TRBV19; possibly TRBD1 for D (5 bases). The germline gives CDR1 LNHDA, CDR2 SQIVND (reference sequence). This CDR3 is built from 15 residues. Deletions cut 0 bases from V and 3 bases from J, with 11 bases between. In nucleotides, the CDR3 is TGTGCCAGTAGTATAGATCTATTAGGGGACACTGAAGCTTTCTTT. Translated, it gives CASSIDLLGDTEAFF.

The rearrangement links TRBV4-3 to TRBJ1-1, with D possibly TRBD1 on 6 matching bases. Germline V gene lookup returns CDR1 LGHNA and CDR2 YSLEER. Trimming stripped 3 bases from V and 4 bases from J, with 15 bases between. The CDR3 covers 15 residues. CDR3: CASSQLTGIGTEAFF. The CDR3 DNA is TGCGCCAGCAGCCAGCTTACAGGGATCGGCACTGAAGCTTTCTTT.

The rearrangement links TRBV12-2 to TRBJ2-3; TRBD1 is taken as the D call from the table, unchecked against the DNA. TRBV12-2 is labeled a pseudogene. CDR3 length: 19 residues. The CDR3 reads CASRLVGGSRGVCTDTQYF. The CDR3 DNA is TGTGCAAGTCGCTTAGTGGGTGGGTCCAGGGGCGTTTGTACAGATACGCAGTATTTT.

The chain links TRBV5-1 to TRBJ1-1; 9 bases line up with TRBD1. Trimming at V came to 1 base and at J to 2 bases, leaving 0 bases not matched to a gene. Germline V gene sequence: CDR1 SGHRS, CDR2 YFSETQ. The CDR3 loop spans 14 amino acids. Written as DNA, the CDR3 is TGCGCCAGCAGCTTGACAGGGGGCAACACTGAAGCTTTCTTT. Amino acids: CASSLTGGNTEAFF.

The rearrangement joins TRBV10-3 to TRBJ2-7, with TRBD1 as a possible D gene (5 bases). This CDR3 is 14 amino acids long. V was shortened by 2 bases and J by 6 bases, with 14 bases between the two germline ends. The germline V gene encodes CDR1 ENHRY and CDR2 SYGVKD. The CDR3 nucleotides are TGTGCCATCAGTGAGAGATTGAGGACACCCGAGCAGTACTTC. This codes for CAISERLRTPEQYF.

The chain uses TRBV10-3 and TRBJ2-3; weak D call: TRBD1 (5 bases). V was shortened by 8 bases and J by 0 bases, with 12 bases between the two germline ends. The CDR3 runs 14 residues. From germline, CDR1 is ENHRY and CDR2 SYGVKD. The CDR3 spells CAIRAGLSTDTQYF. The DNA for the CDR3 is TGTGCCATCCGGGCAGGGCTGAGCACAGATACGCAGTATTTT.

The chain has TRBV15 and TRBJ1-3; 10 bases align to TRBD1. The CDR3 runs to 15 residues. V shed 4 bases, J shed 3 bases, and the junction held 3 bases outside the gene matches. From germline, CDR1 is LNHNV and CDR2 YYDKDF (reference sequence). This chain's CDR3 is CATSKDRGLGNTIYF. CDR3 DNA: TGTGCCACCAGCAAAGACAGGGGGCTTGGAAACACCATATATTTT.

The sample holds a few counts of this clone. The rearrangement links TRBV5-1 to TRBJ2-3; D call uncertain. Per germline, CDR1 SGHRS and CDR2 YFSETQ. Trimming removed 6 bases from V and 0 bases from J, with 14 bases in between. This CDR3 has 15 amino acids. In DNA form, the CDR3 reads TGCGCCAGCACCCCTCATGACTTCAGCACAGATACGCAGTATTTT. Protein product: CASTPHDFSTDTQYF.

This clone was observed a few times. The chain recombines TRBV7-2 with TRBJ2-3, with 8 bases matching TRBD2. The CDR3 contains 16 residues. V gave up 4 bases and J gave up 3 bases; unmatched junction bases: 9. Looked up from germline, CDR1 is SGHTA and CDR2 is FQGNSA. The CDR3 DNA sequence: TGTGCCAGCAGCTGGGGCCCGGGACTAGGTACAGATACGCAGTATTTT. Protein sequence: CASSWGPGLGTDTQYF.

The chain combines TRBV7-3 with TRBJ1-3; the D is unclear. V shed 5 bases and J shed 0 bases, with 8 bases lying between them. Germline V lookup: CDR1 SGHTA, CDR2 FQGTGA. The CDR3 runs to 14 residues. CDR3 DNA: TGTGCCAGCAGCCCAAGCAACTCTGGAAACACCATATATTTT. Translating it yields CASSPSNSGNTIYF.

For the CDR3, the DNA is TGTGCCAGCAGCGCGTTGACAAAGCAAGAGACCCAGTACTTC. This codes for CASSALTKQETQYF. The V and J genes are TRBV2 and TRBJ2-5; D unresolved. Trimming took off 6 bases at V and 2 bases at J, with 13 bases between the two ends. Germline loops: CDR1 SNHLY, CDR2 FYNNEI. The CDR3 loop spans 14 amino acids.

This clone was seen once. The genes are TRBV5-1 and TRBJ2-2; D is perhaps TRBD1 (6 bases). V lost 0 bases and J 5 bases, leaving 8 bases between the germline ends. Germline V CDR1 and CDR2: SGHRS, YFSETQ. The CDR3 extends over 14 amino acids. The CDR3 coding sequence is TGCGCCAGCAGCTTGGGGACAGATACCGGGGAGCTGTTTTTT. Its protein is CASSLGTDTGELFF.

This clone was seen more than once but under ten times. The rearrangement joins TRBV5-4 to TRBJ1-6, with TRBD1 matching 10 bases. In germline, CDR1 is SGHNT, CDR2 YYREEE (reference sequence). Unmatched junction bases numbered 4, after V lost 4 bases and J lost 3 bases. The CDR3 extends over 16 amino acids. The CDR3 DNA reads as TGTGCCAGCAGCAGCGGACAGGGGGGCTATAATTCACCCCTCCACTTT. Protein product: CASSSGQGGYNSPLHF.

The chain combines TRBV28 with TRBJ1-2; a possible D gene is TRBD1 (6 bases). Trimming took 3 bases from V and 1 from J, leaving 15 bases between them. The V gene's germline CDR1 is MDHEN and CDR2 SYDVKM. The CDR3 extends over 16 amino acids. The CDR3 region is CASSFSGGVFNYGYTF. CDR3 DNA sequence: TGTGCCAGCAGTTTTTCGGGGGGCGTCTTTAACTATGGCTACACCTTC.

A few counts support this clone. This chain links TRBV2 with TRBJ1-3; D might be TRBD1 (6 bases). This CDR3 is built from 16 residues. The germline CDR1 and CDR2 sequences are SNHLY and FYNNEI. Trimming pared 6 bases from V and 0 bases from J, leaving 15 bases between. The CDR3 nucleotides are TGTGCCAGCAGGGCCCCAGGGGTCTACTCTGGAAACACCATATATTTT. It translates to CASRAPGVYSGNTIYF.

Regarding this clone: The junction and the germline gene differ at one end; a read error may be behind it. The chain joins TRBV7-9 to TRBJ1-6; D is perhaps TRBD1 (5 bases). CDR1 and CDR2 from the germline V gene are SEHNR and FQNEAQ (reference sequence). The CDR3 length is 15 residues. CDR3 residues: CSSSLSAGELKPLHF. CDR3 coding DNA: TGTTCCAGCAGCTTAAGCGCGGGGGAGTTAAAACCCCTCCACTTT.

The CDR3 protein is CASCIEQYF. The CDR3 DNA follows: TGTGCCAGCTGTATCGAGCAGTACTTC. The V and J genes are TRBV6-5 and TRBJ2-5; D unresolved. With the DNA end fitting TRBJ2-7 better, the J assignment may be wrong. The CDR3 totals 9 residues. Germline loops: CDR1 MNHEY, CDR2 SVGAGI.